Below, 30 T cell receptor beta chains from the same sample are listed, as sequenced in a study of blood T cell repertoires in COVID-19. The data were produced by immunoSEQ multiplex PCR, yet TCRdb's version contains in-frame clones alone and is incomplete. The sample shows 230,000 or so clones, 75% to 85% of them seen only once. Source material: peripheral blood. The source is a woman over 75 with COVID-19, enrolled during active disease.

The rearrangement joins TRBV28 to TRBJ2-5; 7 nucleotides line up with TRBD1. V dropped 6 bases and J dropped 1; count of bases not matched to a gene: 5. The CDR3 has 14 amino acids. Germline V gives CDR1 MDHEN, CDR2 SYDVKM. CDR3 protein: CASRTGRVQETQYF. DNA of the CDR3: TGTGCCAGCAGGACAGGGAGAGTCCAAGAGACCCAGTACTTC.

The chain joins TRBV5-1 to TRBJ2-2; D unresolved. Germline CDR1 and CDR2: SGHRS and YFSETQ. The CDR3 contains 13 residues. The V gene lost 1 base and the J gene lost 2 bases, with 3 bases spanning the gap. The chain's CDR3 is CASSLTNTGELFF. CDR3 DNA: TGCGCCAGCAGCTTGACTAACACCGGGGAGCTGTTTTTT. Supplemented by reference TRBV5-1 and TRBJ2-2, the full variable domain reads KAGVTQTPRYLIKTRGQQVTLSCSPISGHRSVSWYQQTPGQGLQFLFEYFSETQRNKGNFPGRFSGRQFSNSRSEMNVSTLELGDSALYLCASSLTNTGELFFGEGSRLTVL.

V gene TRBV7-9 combines with J gene TRBJ2-7; D remains unclear. Germline V gene sequence: CDR1 SEHNR, CDR2 FQNEAQ (reference sequence). The CDR3 has 14 amino acids. Trimming stripped 4 bases from V and 6 bases from J, with 16 bases between. CDR3 nucleotides: TGTGCCAGCAGCTACGAAAGGAGTTCGGGCGAGCAGTACTTC. This gives the protein CASSYERSSGEQYF.

The rearrangement joins TRBV3-1 (or the pseudogene TRBV3-2) to TRBJ2-4, with TRBD2 matching 14 bases. This CDR3 has 14 residues. Germline V gene lookup returns CDR1 LGHDT and CDR2 YNNKEL (reference sequence). V was pared by 4 bases and J by 11 bases, with 4 bases of the junction left unmatched. For the CDR3, the DNA is TGTGCCAGCAGCCCGGGACTAGCGGGAGTTGTTCAGTACTTC. It is translated as CASSPGLAGVVQYF.

The J gene is TRBJ2-5, the V gene TRBV5-4; a possible D gene is TRBD2 (6 bases). The CDR3 is 14 amino acids. The germline V gene has CDR1 SGHNT and CDR2 YYREEE (reference sequence). With 4 bases removed from V and 2 bases from J, the gap between germline ends came to 12 bases. The CDR3 nucleotides are TGTGCCAGCAGCCCGGGTGGACTACAAGAGACCCAGTACTTC. This gives the protein CASSPGGLQETQYF.

The rearrangement links TRBV7-9 to TRBJ1-2; a weak D match, TRBD1 (5 bases). From germline, CDR1 is SEHNR and CDR2 FQNEAQ (reference sequence). The CDR3 runs 14 residues. V lost 2 bases and J lost 5, with 12 bases in between. This CDR3 is CASSLSVRGYGYTF. Written as DNA, the CDR3 is TGTGCCAGCAGCTTAAGTGTTAGGGGTTATGGCTACACCTTC.

The chain joins TRBV18 to TRBJ2-2; 8 bases fit TRBD1. The junction had 5 bases not matched to a gene; V was cut back by 2 bases and J by 6 bases. The CDR3 sequence is 15 residues long. Germline V CDR1 and CDR2: KGHSH, LQKENI. The CDR3 sequence is CASSPDWTGSGELFF. The CDR3 bases are TGTGCCAGCTCACCAGATTGGACAGGGTCCGGGGAGCTGTTTTTT.

The J gene is TRBJ1-1, the V gene TRBV29-1; D call uncertain. The ends were cut back, 6 bases at V and 1 base at J, with 12 bases in the middle. CDR1 is SQVTM, CDR2 ANQGSEA, per germline. The CDR3 consists of 13 residues. As DNA, the CDR3 is TGCAGCGTCGCTACTATGGGGAACACTGAAGCTTTCTTT. It is translated as CSVATMGNTEAFF.

The chain employs TRBV9 and TRBJ1-6, with a weak D call TRBD1 (5 bases). The V end was cut by 4 bases, the J end by 9 bases, with 8 bases between. Germline assignment: CDR1 SGDLS and CDR2 YYNGEE. The CDR3 length is 12 residues. Here the CDR3 DNA reads TGTGCCAGCAGCCGGCAGGGTTCACCCCTCCACTTT. Translating gives CASSRQGSPLHF.

The chain recombines TRBV10-3 with TRBJ1-4; tentative D call: TRBD1 (5 bases). V dropped 3 bases and J dropped 5 bases, with 13 bases sitting between them. The CDR3 is 15 amino acids. Germline CDR1 and CDR2: ENHRY and SYGVKD. CDR3 region: CAISEPGTGNEKLFF. The CDR3 nucleotides read TGTGCCATCAGTGAACCCGGGACTGGGAATGAAAAACTGTTTTTT.

This sequence joins TRBV18 and TRBJ2-4, with 9 bases lining up with TRBD1. The junction had 5 bases not matched to a gene; V was cut back by 0 bases and J by 8 bases. CDR1 is KGHSH, CDR2 LQKENI, per germline. There are 15 residues in the CDR3. As DNA, the CDR3 is TGTGCCAGCTCACCACCCGGGACAGGGAGGGACATTCAGTACTTC. This codes for CASSPPGTGRDIQYF.

The rearrangement uses TRBV27 and TRBJ2-7; 10 bases line up with TRBD2. Unmatched junction bases numbered 9, after V lost 10 bases and J lost 3 bases. This CDR3 comprises 14 residues. Looked up from germline, CDR1 is MNHEY and CDR2 is SMNVEV (reference sequence). CDR3 protein: CATRQTSGFYEQYF. Written as DNA, the CDR3 is TGTGCCACCAGGCAGACTAGCGGGTTCTACGAGCAGTACTTC.

The rearrangement joins TRBV2 to TRBJ1-6; D uncertain. The ends were cut back, 6 bases at V and 11 bases at J, with 23 bases in the middle. The CDR3 contains 16 residues. Germline values: CDR1 SNHLY, CDR2 FYNNEI. In DNA form, the CDR3 reads TGTGCCAGCAGCCCCGGCGGCGGATCCCCACCAGCACCCCTCCACTTT. Translating it yields CASSPGGGSPPAPLHF. The whole variable domain, remainder taken from reference TRBV2 and TRBJ1-6, is EPEVTQTPSHQVTQMGQEVILRCVPISNHLYFYWYRQILGQKVEFLVSFYNNEISEKSEIFDDQFSVERPDGSNFTLKIRSTKLEDSAMYFCASSPGGGSPPAPLHFGNGTRLTVT.

The chain couples TRBV30 to TRBJ2-1; the D gene is possibly TRBD2 (6 bases). The CDR3 runs to 14 residues. The V and J ends lost 2 bases and 7 bases respectively, with 15 bases between them. Germline V gene data show CDR1 as GTSNPN and CDR2 as SVGIG (reference sequence). This CDR3 reads CAWSRLLAENEQFF. The DNA of the CDR3 is TGTGCCTGGAGTCGGTTACTAGCTGAGAATGAGCAGTTCTTC. Full variable domain (missing parts from reference TRBV30 and TRBJ2-1): SQTIHQWPATLVQPVGSPLSLECTVEGTSNPNLYWYRQAAGRGLQLLFYSVGIGQISSEVPQNLSASRPQDRQFILSSKKLLLSDSGFYLCAWSRLLAENEQFFGPGTRLTVL.

This clone was counted once. The chain has TRBV7-9 and TRBJ2-3; TRBD1 matches at 11 bases. Losses at the gene ends were 10 bases for V and 3 bases for J; bases not matched to a gene: 6. The CDR3 runs 14 residues. Germline V gene data show CDR1 as SEHNR and CDR2 as FQNEAQ (reference sequence). Here the CDR3 reads CATRTGGRTDTQYF. The CDR3 DNA sequence: TGTGCCACAAGGACAGGGGGCAGGACAGATACGCAGTATTTT.

This clone was detected a few times. This chain links TRBV6-1 with TRBJ1-3, with D unclear. The CDR3 consists of 14 residues. V lost 0 bases, J lost 4 bases, and 7 bases lay in between. Germline CDR1 MNHNS, CDR2 SASEGT. The CDR3 sequence: CASSEASVGNTIYF. Here the CDR3 DNA reads TGTGCCAGCAGTGAAGCGAGCGTGGGAAACACCATATATTTT.

The genes are TRBV5-4 and TRBJ2-1; TRBD2 aligns across 8 bases. V trimming: 6 bases; J trimming: 4 bases; junction bases outside the gene matches: 9. Germline lookup yields CDR1 SGHNT and CDR2 YYREEE (reference sequence). CDR3 length equals 15 residues. CDR3: CASTFGGAEYNEQFF. The CDR3 DNA follows: TGTGCCAGCACCTTCGGGGGGGCAGAATACAATGAGCAGTTCTTC.

This chain joins TRBV5-1 and TRBJ1-2, with TRBD1 matching 8 bases. The germline V gene has CDR1 SGHRS and CDR2 YFSETQ. The CDR3 contains 15 residues. With 0 bases clipped from V and 4 bases from J, the junction kept 5 bases outside the gene matches. In DNA, the CDR3 is TGCGCCAGCAGCTTGGCGACAGGGGAGGGCTATGGCTACACCTTC. It codes for CASSLATGEGYGYTF.

The rearrangement uses TRBV5-1 and TRBJ1-5; D not resolved. Germline-derived CDR1 and CDR2 are SGHRS and YFSETQ. This CDR3 contains 15 residues. V lost 1 base to trimming and J lost 2 bases, with 10 bases between them. The CDR3 bases are TGCGCCAGCAGCTTGTCCGGGATGGGCAATCAGCCCCAGCATTTT. Translation gives CASSLSGMGNQPQHF.

The chain joins TRBV19 to TRBJ2-5; 9 bases match TRBD1. The trim removed 5 bases at V and 4 bases at J, leaving 8 bases unmatched. Germline CDR1 reads LNHDA; CDR2 reads SQIVND (reference sequence). The CDR3 is 15 amino acids. The CDR3 DNA sequence: TGTGCCAGTAGTCCGGACAGGGGTATAGGAGAGACCCAGTACTTC. Its protein product is CASSPDRGIGETQYF.

This clone was counted a few times. The chain is built from TRBV25-1 and TRBJ1-2, with D perhaps matching TRBD1 (6 bases). Trimming cost V 1 base and J 4 bases, with 16 bases left between them. The CDR3 is 16 residues long. Germline CDR1 reads MGHDK; CDR2 reads SYGVNS. CDR3 sequence reads: CASSESPSGQRYGYTF. The CDR3 region has the DNA TGTGCCAGCAGTGAATCCCCCTCAGGACAGCGCTATGGCTACACCTTC.

This sequence joins TRBV28 and TRBJ1-5; 7 bases are a match to TRBD1. Germline V CDR1 and CDR2: MDHEN, SYDVKM. The CDR3 is 14 amino acids. The V and J ends lost 3 bases and 4 bases, in that order; junction bases with no gene match: 3. The CDR3 is CASSLKQGNQPQHF. The CDR3 DNA reads as TGTGCCAGCAGTTTGAAACAGGGGAATCAGCCCCAGCATTTT.

V and J are TRBV7-2 and TRBJ2-3; 7 nucleotides align to TRBD1. The J segment lost 1 base and the V segment lost 5 bases, leaving 6 bases of the junction unmatched. The CDR3 runs to 15 residues. Germline V lookup: CDR1 SGHTA, CDR2 FQGNSA. This CDR3 reads CASSQRTGRTDTQYF. The CDR3 DNA follows: TGTGCCAGCAGCCAAAGGACAGGACGCACAGATACGCAGTATTTT. Full variable domain (rest looked up from reference TRBV7-2 and TRBJ2-3): GAGVSQSPSNKVTEKGKDVELRCDPISGHTALYWYRQSLGQGLEFLIYFQGNSAPDKSGLPSDRFSAERTGGSVSTLTIQRTQQEDSAVYLCASSQRTGRTDTQYFGPGTRLTVL.

This clone has only a few counts. The chain links TRBV5-1 to TRBJ1-1, with 7 bases lining up with TRBD1. Trimming at V came to 1 base and at J to 5 bases, leaving 8 bases not matched to a gene. Per germline, CDR1 SGHRS and CDR2 YFSETQ. This CDR3 contains 15 residues. CDR3 region: CASSLITGVGTEAFF. CDR3 coding DNA: TGCGCCAGCAGCTTGATCACAGGGGTGGGAACTGAAGCTTTCTTT.

In its sample, this clone was seen a few times. The chain joins TRBV3-1 (or the pseudogene TRBV3-2) to TRBJ1-1; D is unclear. The CDR3 runs 14 residues. Trimming left V 4 bases short and J 5 bases short, with 14 bases between. The V gene's germline CDR1 is LGHDT and CDR2 YNNKEL (reference sequence). The CDR3 here is CASSLGRRRTEAFF. CDR3 coding DNA: TGTGCCAGCAGCCTCGGGAGGCGTAGAACTGAAGCTTTCTTT.

This clone appeared a single time. This rearrangement joins TRBV7-2 to TRBJ1-5, with D perhaps TRBD1 (5 bases). Germline-derived CDR1 and CDR2 are SGHTA and FQGNSA. CDR3 size: 13 residues. The germline V and J ends were trimmed by 5 bases and 7 bases, with 12 bases remaining between them. The CDR3 nucleotides are TGTGCCAGCAGCGGCGGACATCCCCAGCCCCAGCATTTT. Protein product: CASSGGHPQPQHF.

The chain couples TRBV6-5 to TRBJ2-3; D possibly corresponds to TRBD1 (6 bases). The CDR3 is 15 amino acids. V lost 6 bases and J 5 bases, leaving 18 bases between the germline ends. The V gene's germline CDR1 is MNHEY and CDR2 SVGAGI. CDR3 loop: CASRGIRQVKDTQYF. CDR3 coding DNA: TGTGCCAGCAGGGGGATCCGACAGGTTAAAGATACGCAGTATTTT.

The chain has TRBV6-5 and TRBJ1-1; D uncertain. V was shortened by 7 bases and J by 4 bases, with 13 bases between the two germline ends. CDR1 and CDR2 from the germline V gene are MNHEY and SVGAGI. There are 13 residues in the CDR3. Written as DNA, the CDR3 is TGTGCCAGCAACCACGGTTCGGGCACTGAAGCTTTCTTT. Translated: CASNHGSGTEAFF.

This clone was seen more than once but under ten times. The same CDR3 is also encoded by other DNA sequences in this sample. This chain joins TRBV10-1 and TRBJ1-2; 7 nucleotides match TRBD1. V shed 5 bases and J 8 bases; nucleotides not matched to a gene: 5. Germline lookup yields CDR1 WNHNN and CDR2 SYGVQD (reference sequence). This CDR3 is 12 amino acids long. The CDR3 here is CASSRDRIGYTF. The CDR3 DNA is TGCGCCAGCAGTCGGGACAGAATCGGCTACACCTTC.

CDR3 bases: TGTGCCAGCAGCTTAATGTTCGGGGGACTCAAGCCCGACCCCACCTTC. Amino acids: CASSLMFGGLKPDPTF. The V call is TRBV7-3, the J call TRBJ1-2, with a possible D match to TRBD1 (5 bases). The CDR3 is made up of 16 amino acids. V was pared by 1 base and J by 13 bases, with 25 bases between. Germline CDR1 is SGHTA and CDR2 is FQGTGA.